The T cell receptor beta chain described here comes from a study of T cell repertoires in cytomegalovirus infection. CDR1 is LNHDA, CDR2 SQIVND, per germline (reference sequence). The CDR3 runs to 16 residues. V lost 5 bases and J 0 bases, leaving 17 bases between the germline ends. TCRdb recomputed calls from the reads with MiXCR, one row per CDR3 protein. The table records almost 300,000 distinct CDR3 sequences, 8% to 10% of them present only once. This clonotype appeared many times. The TCR comes from a human donor in good health (CMV status not recorded). Some clones in this sample may be carry-over from other donors' samples. The V and J genes are TRBV19 and TRBJ2-7, with a possible D match to TRBD2 (5 bases). Sequencing was performed on PBMCs. The CDR3 protein is CASSYRVLGSSYEQYF. The CDR3 DNA reads TGTGCCAGTAGTTATCGCGTATTAGGGAGCTCCTACGAGCAGTACTTC.